This paragraph reports one T cell receptor (beta chain). Its antigen is undetermined. PCR amplification relied on 60 Vbeta primers (plus 13 Jbeta primers). Libraries were prepared by immunoSEQ multiplex PCR; TCRdb keeps only in-frame clonotypes and omits some of them. The sample has over 200,000 clones; approximately 78% are singletons. This sample was included in a study of cytomegalovirus exposure and HLA in healthy donors. In the study overall: One earlier analysis, a look at approximately 190 million T cells, found some 120 million unique TCR beta sequences. Whole-study findings and limits: For most TCR beta V segments, an earlier analysis put the productive rate at about 87% or about 30% of the time. CMV serostatus was the sole immune exposure data available.

This CDR3 is built from 13 residues. The germline V gene encodes CDR1 MNHEY and CDR2 SVGAGI. Trimming pared 4 bases from V and 1 base from J, leaving 7 bases between. These donors, healthy bone marrow donors, were studied. Sequencing input: PBMCs. The genes are TRBV6-5 and TRBJ1-2; D remains unclear. The source of this sequence is a male donor in good health and CMV-seronegative. The CDR3 is CASSWSGNYGYTF. CDR3 bases: TGTGCCAGCAGTTGGAGCGGTAACTATGGCTACACCTTC.